One T cell receptor beta chain is described in this entry. This sample was taken from a study of blood T cell repertoires in COVID-19. Turning to the study itself: Acute and convalescent COVID-19 samples came from the United States, Italy and Spain. The analysed material was cDNA or gDNA that came from T cells, B-cell-depleted T cells, or PBMCs.

The length of the CDR3 is 16 residues. Deletions cut 1 base from V and 1 base from J, with 15 bases between. Germline loops: CDR1 SQVTM, CDR2 ANQGSEA. Per the study methods: For nucleated cells, counts were estimated from reference gene primer amplification. Libraries were prepared by immunoSEQ multiplex PCR; TCRdb keeps only in-frame clonotypes and omits some of them. The V and J calls and the clone size are those of that table, but D and trimming were determined from the DNA. The repertoire holds about 120,000 clones, with about 80% as singletons. Sequencing was carried out using peripheral blood. The chain uses TRBV29-1 and TRBJ2-3, with D tentatively TRBD2 (6 bases). The TCR originated in a woman aged 45-65 years with acute or convalescent COVID-19. CDR3 in amino acids: CSVEGSPGLGTDTQYF. Here the CDR3 DNA reads TGCAGCGTTGAAGGAAGCCCGGGACTCGGCACAGATACGCAGTATTTT.